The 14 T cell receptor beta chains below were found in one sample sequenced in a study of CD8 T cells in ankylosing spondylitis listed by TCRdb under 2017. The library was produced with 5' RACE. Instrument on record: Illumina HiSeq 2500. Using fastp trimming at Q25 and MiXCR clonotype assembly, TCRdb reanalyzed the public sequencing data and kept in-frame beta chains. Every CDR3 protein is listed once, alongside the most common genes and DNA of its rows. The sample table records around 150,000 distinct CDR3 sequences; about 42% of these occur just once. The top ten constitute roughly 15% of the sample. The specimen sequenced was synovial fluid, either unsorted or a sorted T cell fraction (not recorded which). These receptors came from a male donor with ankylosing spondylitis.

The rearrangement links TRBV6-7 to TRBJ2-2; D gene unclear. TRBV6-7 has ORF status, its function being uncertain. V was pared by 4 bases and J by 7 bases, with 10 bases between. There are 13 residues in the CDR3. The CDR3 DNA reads TGTGCCAGCAGTTGGGTTGGCGGCGGGGAGCTGTTTTTT. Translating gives CASSWVGGGELFF.

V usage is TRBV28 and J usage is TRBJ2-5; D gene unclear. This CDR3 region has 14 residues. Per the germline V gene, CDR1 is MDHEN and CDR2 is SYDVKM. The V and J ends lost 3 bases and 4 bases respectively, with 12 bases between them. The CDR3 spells CASSLRLEAETQYF. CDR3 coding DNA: TGTGCCAGCAGTTTGCGATTAGAGGCAGAGACCCAGTACTTC.

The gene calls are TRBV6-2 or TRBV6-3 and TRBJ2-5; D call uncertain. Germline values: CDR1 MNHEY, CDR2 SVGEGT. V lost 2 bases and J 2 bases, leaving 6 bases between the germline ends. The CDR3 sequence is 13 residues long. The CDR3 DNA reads TGTGCCAGCAGTTACGAAGCACAAGAGACCCAGTACTTC. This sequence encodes CASSYEAQETQYF.

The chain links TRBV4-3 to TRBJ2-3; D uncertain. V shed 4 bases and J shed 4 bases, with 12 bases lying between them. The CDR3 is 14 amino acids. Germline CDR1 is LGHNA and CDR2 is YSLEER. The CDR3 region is CASSLYYSPDTQYF. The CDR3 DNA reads TGCGCCAGCAGCCTTTACTATTCACCAGATACGCAGTATTTT.

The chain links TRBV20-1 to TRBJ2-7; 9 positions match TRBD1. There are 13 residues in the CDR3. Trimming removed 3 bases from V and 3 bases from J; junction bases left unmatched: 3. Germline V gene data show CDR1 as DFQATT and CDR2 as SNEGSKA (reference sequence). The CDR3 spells CSASGTGYYEQYF. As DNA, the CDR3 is TGCAGTGCTAGCGGGACAGGGTACTACGAGCAGTACTTC.

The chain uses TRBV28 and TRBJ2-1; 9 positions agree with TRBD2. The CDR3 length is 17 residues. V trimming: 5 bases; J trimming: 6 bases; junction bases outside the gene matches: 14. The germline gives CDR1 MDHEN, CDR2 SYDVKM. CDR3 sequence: CASSQLAGPLLSNEQFF. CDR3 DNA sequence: TGTGCCAGCAGTCAACTAGCGGGCCCTCTCCTCAGCAATGAGCAGTTCTTC.

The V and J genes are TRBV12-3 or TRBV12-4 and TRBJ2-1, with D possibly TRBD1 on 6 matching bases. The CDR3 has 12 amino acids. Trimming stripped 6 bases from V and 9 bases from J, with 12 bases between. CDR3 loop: CASSLGGIEQFF. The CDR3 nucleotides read TGTGCCAGCAGCCTAGGGGGTATTGAGCAGTTCTTC.

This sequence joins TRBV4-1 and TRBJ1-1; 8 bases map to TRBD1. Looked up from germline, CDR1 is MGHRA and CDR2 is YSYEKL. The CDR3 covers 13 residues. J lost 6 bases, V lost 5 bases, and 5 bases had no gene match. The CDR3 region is CASSSQDRAEAFF. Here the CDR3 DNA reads TGCGCCAGCAGCTCCCAGGACAGGGCTGAAGCTTTCTTT.

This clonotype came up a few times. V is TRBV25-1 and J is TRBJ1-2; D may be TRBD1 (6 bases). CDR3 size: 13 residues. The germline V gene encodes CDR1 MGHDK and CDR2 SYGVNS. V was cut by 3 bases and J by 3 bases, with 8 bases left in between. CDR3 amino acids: CASSDRGDYGYTF. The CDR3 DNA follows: TGTGCCAGCAGTGACAGGGGAGACTATGGCTACACCTTC.

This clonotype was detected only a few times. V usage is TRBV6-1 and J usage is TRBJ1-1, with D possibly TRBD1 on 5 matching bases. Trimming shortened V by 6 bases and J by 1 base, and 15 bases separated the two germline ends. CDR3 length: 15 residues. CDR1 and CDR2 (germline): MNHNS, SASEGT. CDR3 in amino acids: CASRAPGTANTEAFF. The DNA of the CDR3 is TGTGCCAGCAGGGCCCCCGGGACGGCGAACACTGAAGCTTTCTTT.

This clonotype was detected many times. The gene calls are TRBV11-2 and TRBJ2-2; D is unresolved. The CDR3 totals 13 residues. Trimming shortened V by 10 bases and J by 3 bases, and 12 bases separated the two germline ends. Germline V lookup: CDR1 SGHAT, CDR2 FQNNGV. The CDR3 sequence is CAIRLIDTGELFF. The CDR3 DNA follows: TGTGCCATCCGATTAATTGACACCGGGGAGCTGTTTTTT.

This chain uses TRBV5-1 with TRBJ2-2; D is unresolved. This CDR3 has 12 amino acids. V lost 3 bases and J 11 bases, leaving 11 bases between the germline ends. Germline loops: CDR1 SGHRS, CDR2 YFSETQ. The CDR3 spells CASSYPGAELFF. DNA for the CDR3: TGCGCCAGCAGCTATCCTGGAGCCGAGCTGTTTTTT.

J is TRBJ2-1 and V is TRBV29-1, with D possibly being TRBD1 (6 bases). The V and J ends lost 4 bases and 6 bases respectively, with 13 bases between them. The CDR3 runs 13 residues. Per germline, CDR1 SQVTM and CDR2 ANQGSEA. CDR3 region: CSVARDNSNEQFF. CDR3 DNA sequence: TGCAGCGTTGCTAGGGACAACAGCAATGAGCAGTTCTTC.

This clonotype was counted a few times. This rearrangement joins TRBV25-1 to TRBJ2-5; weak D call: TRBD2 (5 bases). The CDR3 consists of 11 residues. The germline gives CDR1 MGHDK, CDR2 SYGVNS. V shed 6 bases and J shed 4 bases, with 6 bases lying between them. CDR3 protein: CASRSGETQYF. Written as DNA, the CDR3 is TGTGCCAGCAGGAGCGGAGAGACCCAGTACTTC.